This T cell receptor (beta chain) came from a study of identifying expanded T cells in peripheral blood. Study-level results: Over two and four weeks, about 17 and 20 clones changed, versus roughly 1.2 between replicates.

Some clones are missing from TCRdb's copy, which holds only in-frame ones; the method was immunoSEQ multiplex PCR. This table has about 52,000 clones, around 82% appearing once. About this clone: Antigen: not known.

Germline assignment: CDR1 MNHEY and CDR2 SVGAGI. Trimming at V came to 6 bases and at J to 2 bases, leaving 3 bases not matched to a gene. The CDR3 has 15 residues. The receptor was derived from a person aged 18 to 75 in good health. Sequencing used blood. V gene TRBV6-5 combines with J gene TRBJ2-6; TRBD1 matches 8 bases. The CDR3 spells CASRKQGAGANVLTF. CDR3 nucleotide sequence: TGTGCCAGCAGGAAACAGGGGGCTGGGGCCAACGTCCTGACTTTC.